This T cell receptor (beta chain) was identified in a study of regulatory T cells in long-lasting Graves disease. Overall study context: Antithyroid drug use was under 3 months in newly diagnosed Graves' patients. Overall study findings and caveats: More public clonotypes were shared by persistent patients (2,741) than by new patients (roughly 1,000).

The time point is: newly diagnosed GD, antithyroid drugs for less than 3 months. PBMC-extracted RNA yielded the TCR library. Arm-PCR with iRepertoire HTBI primers amplified the CDR3 regions for these TCR beta libraries. TCRdb ran MiXCR on the multiplex PCR reads and lists one entry per CDR3 protein. The sample records about 350,000 distinct CDR3 sequences, 15% to 20% being singletons. This clonotype was seen at least ten times. Its cognate antigen is unknown. Trimming took 0 bases from V and 1 from J, leaving 12 bases between them. CDR3 size: 16 residues. Germline assignment: CDR1 KGHSH and CDR2 LQKENI. The same specimen was also included in a second study, on T cells in Graves' hyperthyroidism and ophthalmopathy. This second study notes: Pregnant or lactating patients were excluded, as were those with uncontrolled infection or other autoimmune disease. First-round RT-PCR of the TCR CDR3 relied on the HTBI primer set.

The receptor comes from a woman younger than 30 with Graves disease. Sequenced here: peripheral blood mononuclear cells (PBMCs), sampled at new diagnosis, from a patient treated with antithyroid drugs. The J gene is TRBJ1-1, the V gene TRBV18; weak D call: TRBD1 (6 bases). In DNA, the CDR3 is TGTGCCAGCTCACCACCGGGGGCAGGGGCGAACACTGAAGCTTTCTTT. Residues: CASSPPGAGANTEAFF.